What follows is one T cell receptor beta chain and its context. The data originate from a study of OX40 agonist ivuxolimab in advanced cancers. About the research overall: Every 2 weeks, patients received ivuxolimab intravenously, dosed at 0.01 to 10 mg/kg.

This table comes from immunoSEQ multiplex PCR, and its TCRdb copy is limited to in-frame clones, with some not included. This sample carries around 76,000 clones, about 78% of them seen once, and the ten largest clones take 5% to 6%. V was clipped by 5 bases and J by 4 bases; unmatched bases: 12. Germline-derived CDR1 and CDR2 are MDHEN and SYDVKM. The CDR3 has 16 amino acids. This specimen was CD4+ or CD8+ T cells sorted from blood, taken in a trial of the OX40 agonist ivuxolimab. The sequence derives from an adult with an advanced solid tumor such as melanoma, head and neck, liver or kidney cancer. The chain employs TRBV28 and TRBJ1-1; 8 bases are shared with TRBD1. The CDR3 nucleotides are TGTGCCAGCAGTCCGATAAATTCACAGGGGGGCACTGAAGCTTTCTTT. As protein: CASSPINSQGGTEAFF.